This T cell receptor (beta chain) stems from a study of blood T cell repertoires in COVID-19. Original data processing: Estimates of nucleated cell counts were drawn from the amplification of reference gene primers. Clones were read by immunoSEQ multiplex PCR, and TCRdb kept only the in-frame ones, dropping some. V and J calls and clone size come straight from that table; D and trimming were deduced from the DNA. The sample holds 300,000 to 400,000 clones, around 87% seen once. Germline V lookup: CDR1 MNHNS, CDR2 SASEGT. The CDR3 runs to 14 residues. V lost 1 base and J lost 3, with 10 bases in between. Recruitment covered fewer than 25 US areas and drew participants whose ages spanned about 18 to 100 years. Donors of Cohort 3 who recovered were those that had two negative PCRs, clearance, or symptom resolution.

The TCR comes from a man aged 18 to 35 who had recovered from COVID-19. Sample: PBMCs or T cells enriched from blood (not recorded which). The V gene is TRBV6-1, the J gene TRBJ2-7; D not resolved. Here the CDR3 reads CASSEGHPGYEQYF. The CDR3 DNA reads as TGTGCCAGCAGTGAAGGTCATCCAGGCTACGAGCAGTACTTC.